The clone carrying this T cell receptor (beta chain) has only one observation. The V gene end was trimmed by 1 base and the J gene end by 4 bases; junction bases not matched to a gene: 9. CDR1 SQVTM and CDR2 ANQGSEA come from the germline V gene. The CDR3 length is 18 residues. Authors' data handling: Amplification of reference gene primers was used by the study to estimate nucleated cell counts. The data were produced by immunoSEQ multiplex PCR, yet TCRdb's version contains in-frame clones alone and is incomplete. That table furnishes V, J and clone size, whereas the DNA furnished D and trimming. Altogether 200,000 to 300,000 clones are present, around 80% being singletons, with the ten largest covering around 25%. These data originate in a study of blood T cell repertoires in COVID-19. Study-level background: Italy, Spain and the United States were the sources of the convalescent and acute COVID-19 samples. From T cells, B-cell-depleted T cells, or PBMCs came the material, which was cDNA or gDNA.

The sample consisted of peripheral blood. The source is a man aged 35 to 55 with acute or convalescent COVID-19. The rearrangement joins TRBV29-1 to TRBJ2-1; 14 positions match TRBD2. The CDR3: CSVEAWTSGRFLYNEQFF. The CDR3 DNA is TGCAGCGTTGAAGCCTGGACTAGCGGGAGGTTTTTGTACAATGAGCAGTTCTTC.